These 11 T cell receptor beta chains came from one sample sequenced in a study of T cells expressing NK-cell markers. TCRdb re-called the 5' RACE reads, yielding one record per CDR3 amino acid sequence without DNA. The sample holds 350,000 to 500,000 distinct CDR3 sequences. Sequencing input: blood T cells: a sorted CD56 or NKG2C T cell subset, CD4+ or CD8+ T cells, or bulk PBMC T cells (not recorded which). The receptors were sampled from a woman between 18 and 70 years old in good health.

This chain connects TRBV5-1 to TRBJ2-1; TCRdb names TRBD2, which stays unverified in the absence of DNA. Germline V CDR1 and CDR2: SGHRS, YFSETQ. The CDR3 consists of 17 residues. Here the CDR3 reads CASSSLGLSSSDNEQFF.

The chain combines TRBV12-3 or TRBV12-4 with TRBJ2-7. The CDR3 has 12 amino acids. The CDR3 spells CASSLAVSEQYF.

The chain uses TRBV27 and TRBJ2-7; absent DNA, TCRdb's TRBD2 call cannot be checked. This CDR3 has 15 amino acids. Germline V gives CDR1 MNHEY, CDR2 SMNVEV (reference sequence). CDR3 amino acids: CASRDGTSGAYEQYF.

The chain couples TRBV11-3 to TRBJ1-3. From germline, CDR1 is SGHNT and CDR2 YENEEA. This CDR3 is built from 15 residues. The CDR3 loop reads CASSLSGTSGNTIYF.

The chain carries TRBV7-9 and TRBJ2-3; TCRdb calls TRBD2, which cannot be checked without DNA. From germline, CDR1 is SEHNR and CDR2 FQNEAQ (reference sequence). This CDR3 has 16 residues. CDR3 protein: CASSHWRVSATDTQYF.

The rearrangement links TRBV5-1 to TRBJ2-7; the TCRdb D gene call, TRBD1, has no DNA to confirm it. The CDR3 sequence is 15 residues long. Germline-derived CDR1 and CDR2 are SGHRS and YFSETQ. CDR3 residues: CASSLFAGNADEQYF.

The chain joins TRBV5-6 to TRBJ2-1; the D call of TRBD1 rests on TCRdb alone, since no DNA is present to check it. Germline loops: CDR1 SGHDT, CDR2 YYEEEE. The CDR3 runs 16 residues. CDR3 amino acids: CASSKTGTGSYNEQFF.

This CDR3 reads CASSLSSAWNTGELFF. The chain combines TRBV5-6 with TRBJ2-2. Germline CDR1 and CDR2: SGHDT and YYEEEE. The CDR3 extends over 16 amino acids.

The V call is TRBV7-2, the J call TRBJ1-6; the D call of TRBD1 rests on TCRdb alone, since no DNA is present to check it. CDR3 size: 16 residues. The V gene's germline CDR1 is SGHTA and CDR2 FQGNSA. CDR3: CASSLAVTGLDSPLHF. Full variable domain (rest looked up from reference TRBV7-2 and TRBJ1-6): GAGVSQSPSNKVTEKGKDVELRCDPISGHTALYWYRQSLGQGLEFLIYFQGNSAPDKSGLPSDRFSAERTGGSVSTLTIQRTQQEDSAVYLCASSLAVTGLDSPLHFGNGTRLTVT.

The V and J genes are TRBV29-1 and TRBJ2-3; absent DNA, TCRdb's TRBD2 call cannot be checked. The CDR3 is 16 amino acids. Germline CDR1 reads SQVTM; CDR2 reads ANQGSEA. The CDR3 region is CSVEEVGRGNADTQYF.

The chain has TRBV7-2 and TRBJ2-1; TCRdb's assignment of TRBD2 cannot be checked, as there is no DNA. The germline V gene has CDR1 SGHTA and CDR2 FQGNSA. CDR3 length: 15 amino acids. CDR3 protein: CASSPSAVALEGQFF.